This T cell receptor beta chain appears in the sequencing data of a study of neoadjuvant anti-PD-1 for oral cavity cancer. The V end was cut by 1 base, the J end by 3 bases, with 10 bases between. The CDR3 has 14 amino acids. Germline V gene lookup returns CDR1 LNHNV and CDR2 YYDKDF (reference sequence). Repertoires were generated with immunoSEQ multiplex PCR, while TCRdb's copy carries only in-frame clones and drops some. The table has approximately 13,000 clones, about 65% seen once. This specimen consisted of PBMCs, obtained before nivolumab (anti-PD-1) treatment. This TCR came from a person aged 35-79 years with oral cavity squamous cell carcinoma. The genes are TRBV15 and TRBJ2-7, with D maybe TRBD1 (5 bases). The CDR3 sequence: CATSRAGLNYEQYF. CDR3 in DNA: TGTGCCACCAGCAGAGCAGGGTTGAACTACGAGCAGTACTTC. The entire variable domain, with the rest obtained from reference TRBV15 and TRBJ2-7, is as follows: DAMVIQNPRYQVTQFGKPVTLSCSQTLNHNVMYWYQQKSSQAPKLLFHYYDKDFNNEADTPDNFQSRRPNTSFCFLDIRSPGLGDTAMYLCATSRAGLNYEQYFGPGTRLTVT.